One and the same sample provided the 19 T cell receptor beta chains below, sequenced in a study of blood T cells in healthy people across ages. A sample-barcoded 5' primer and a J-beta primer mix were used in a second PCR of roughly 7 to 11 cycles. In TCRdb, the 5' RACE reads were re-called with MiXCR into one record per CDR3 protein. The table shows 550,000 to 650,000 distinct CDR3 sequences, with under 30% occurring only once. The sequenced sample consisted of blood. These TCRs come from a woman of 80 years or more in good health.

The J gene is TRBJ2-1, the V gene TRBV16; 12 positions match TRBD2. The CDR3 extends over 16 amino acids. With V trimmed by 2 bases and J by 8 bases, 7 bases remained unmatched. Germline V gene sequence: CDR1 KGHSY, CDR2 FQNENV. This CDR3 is CASSQGLAGGLDEQFF. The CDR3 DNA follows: TGTGCCAGCAGCCAAGGGCTAGCGGGGGGGTTGGATGAGCAGTTCTTC.

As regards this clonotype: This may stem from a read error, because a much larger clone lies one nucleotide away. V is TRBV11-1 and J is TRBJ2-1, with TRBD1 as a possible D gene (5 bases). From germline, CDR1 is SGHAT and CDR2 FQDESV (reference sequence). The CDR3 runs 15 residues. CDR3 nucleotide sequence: TGTGCCAGCAGCCTCCGCAGGGAACCCTACAATGAGCGGTTCTTC. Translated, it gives CASSLRREPYNERFF.

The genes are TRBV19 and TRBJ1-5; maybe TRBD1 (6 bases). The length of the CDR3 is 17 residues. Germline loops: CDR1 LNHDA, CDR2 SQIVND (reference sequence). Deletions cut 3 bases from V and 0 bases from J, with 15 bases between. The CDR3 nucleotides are TGTGCCAGTAGTATCCGGGGCAGGGGAAATAGCAATCAGCCCCAGCATTTT. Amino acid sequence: CASSIRGRGNSNQPQHF.

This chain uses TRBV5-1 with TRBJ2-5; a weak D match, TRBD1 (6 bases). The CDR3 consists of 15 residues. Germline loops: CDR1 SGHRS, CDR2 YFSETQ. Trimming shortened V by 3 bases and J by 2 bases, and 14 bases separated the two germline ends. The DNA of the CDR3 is TGCGCCAGCAGCTACGGGACAATTACACAAGAGACCCAGTACTTC. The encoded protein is CASSYGTITQETQYF. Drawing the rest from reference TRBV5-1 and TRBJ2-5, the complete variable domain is KAGVTQTPRYLIKTRGQQVTLSCSPISGHRSVSWYQQTPGQGLQFLFEYFSETQRNKGNFPGRFSGRQFSNSRSEMNVSTLELGDSALYLCASSYGTITQETQYFGPGTRLLVL.

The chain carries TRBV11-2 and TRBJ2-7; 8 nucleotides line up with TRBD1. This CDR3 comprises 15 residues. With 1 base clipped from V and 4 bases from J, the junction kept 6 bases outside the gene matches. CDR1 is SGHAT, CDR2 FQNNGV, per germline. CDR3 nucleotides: TGTGCCAGCAGCTTAGGGTCGCAGGGGGCGTACGAGCAGTACTTC. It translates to CASSLGSQGAYEQYF.

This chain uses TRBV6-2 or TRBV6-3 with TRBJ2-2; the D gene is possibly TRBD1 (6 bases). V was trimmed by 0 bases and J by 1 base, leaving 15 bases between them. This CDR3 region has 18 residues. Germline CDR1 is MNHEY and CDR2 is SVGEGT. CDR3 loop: CASSYSFGQGMNTGELFF. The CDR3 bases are TGTGCCAGCAGTTACTCGTTTGGGCAGGGGATGAACACCGGGGAGCTGTTTTTT.

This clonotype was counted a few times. Here the CDR3 reads CASSPRNVVLDEQYF. DNA for the CDR3: TGTGCCAGCTCACCACGCAACGTGGTGTTGGACGAGCAGTACTTC. V usage is TRBV18 and J usage is TRBJ2-5; D is uncertain. The J call may be in error: the DNA end matches TRBJ2-7 better. Germline V gene lookup returns CDR1 KGHSH and CDR2 LQKENI. CDR3 length equals 15 residues.

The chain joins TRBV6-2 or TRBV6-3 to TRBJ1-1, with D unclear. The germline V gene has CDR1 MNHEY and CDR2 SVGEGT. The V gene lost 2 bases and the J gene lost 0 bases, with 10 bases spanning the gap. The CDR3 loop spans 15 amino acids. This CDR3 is CASSYGLAVNTEAFF. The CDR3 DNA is TGTGCCAGCAGTTACGGGTTAGCGGTGAACACTGAAGCTTTCTTT.

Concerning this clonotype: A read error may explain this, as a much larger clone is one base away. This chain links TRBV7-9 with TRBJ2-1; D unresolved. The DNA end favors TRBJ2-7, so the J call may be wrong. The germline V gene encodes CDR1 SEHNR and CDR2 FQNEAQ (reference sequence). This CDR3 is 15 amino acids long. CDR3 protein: CASSLGRGSYNEQYF. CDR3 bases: TGTGCCAGCAGCTTAGGACGTGGCTCCTACAATGAGCAGTACTTC.

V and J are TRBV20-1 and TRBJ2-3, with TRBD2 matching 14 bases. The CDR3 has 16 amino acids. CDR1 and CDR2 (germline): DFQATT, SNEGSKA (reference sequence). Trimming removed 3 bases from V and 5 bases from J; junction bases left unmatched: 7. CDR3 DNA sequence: TGCAGTGCTAGCCGACTAGCGGGGGGGCAAGAAGATACGCAGTATTTT. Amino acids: CSASRLAGGQEDTQYF.

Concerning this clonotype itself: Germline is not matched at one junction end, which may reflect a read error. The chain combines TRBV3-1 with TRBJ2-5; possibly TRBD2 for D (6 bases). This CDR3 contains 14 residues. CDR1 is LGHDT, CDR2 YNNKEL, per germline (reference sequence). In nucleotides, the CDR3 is TGTGCCAGCGGCCAACCCCGGGACTTAGAGACCCAGTACTTC. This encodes CASGQPRDLETQYF.

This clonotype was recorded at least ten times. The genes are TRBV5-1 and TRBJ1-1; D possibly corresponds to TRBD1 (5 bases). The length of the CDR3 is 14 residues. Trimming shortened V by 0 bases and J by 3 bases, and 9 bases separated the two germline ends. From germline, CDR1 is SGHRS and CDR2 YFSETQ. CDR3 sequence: CASSLAGAHTEAFF. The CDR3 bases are TGCGCCAGCAGCTTGGCCGGGGCACACACTGAAGCTTTCTTT.

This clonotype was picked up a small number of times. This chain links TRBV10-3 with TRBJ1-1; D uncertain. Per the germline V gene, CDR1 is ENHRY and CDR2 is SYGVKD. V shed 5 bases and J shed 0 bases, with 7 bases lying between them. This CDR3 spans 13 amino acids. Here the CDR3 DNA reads TGTGCCATCAGTCAACAGATGAACACTGAAGCTTTCTTT. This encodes CAISQQMNTEAFF.

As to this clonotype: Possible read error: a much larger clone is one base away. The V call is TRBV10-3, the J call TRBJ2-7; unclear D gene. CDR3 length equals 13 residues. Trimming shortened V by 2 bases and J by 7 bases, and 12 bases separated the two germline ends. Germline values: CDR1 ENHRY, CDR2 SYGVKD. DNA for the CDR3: TGTGCCATCAGTGAGGCCGACGGTAATGAGCAGTACTTC. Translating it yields CAISEADGNEQYF.

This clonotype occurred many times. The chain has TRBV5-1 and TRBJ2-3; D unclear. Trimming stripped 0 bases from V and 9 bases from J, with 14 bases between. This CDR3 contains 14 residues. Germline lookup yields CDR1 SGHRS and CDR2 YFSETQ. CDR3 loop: CASSLERARLTQYF. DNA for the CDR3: TGCGCCAGCAGCTTGGAAAGGGCCCGGTTGACGCAGTATTTT.

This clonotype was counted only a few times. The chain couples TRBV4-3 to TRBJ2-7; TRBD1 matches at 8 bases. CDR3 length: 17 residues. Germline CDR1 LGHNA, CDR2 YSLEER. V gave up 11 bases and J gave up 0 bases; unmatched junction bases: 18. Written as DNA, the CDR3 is TGCGCCGACAGCCAATTCACCGGGACAGGAAACTCCTACGAGCAGTACTTC. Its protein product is CADSQFTGTGNSYEQYF.

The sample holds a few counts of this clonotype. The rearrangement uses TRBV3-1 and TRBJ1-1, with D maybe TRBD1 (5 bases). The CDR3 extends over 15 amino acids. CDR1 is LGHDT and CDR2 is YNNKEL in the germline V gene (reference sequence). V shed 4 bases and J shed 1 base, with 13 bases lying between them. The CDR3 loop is CASSLIPGKNTEAFF. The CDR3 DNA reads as TGTGCCAGCAGCCTGATTCCAGGGAAGAACACTGAAGCTTTCTTT.

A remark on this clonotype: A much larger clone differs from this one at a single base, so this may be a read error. The CDR3 DNA reads TGTGCCAGCAGTTTGGGGGGGGGCCTTGGGTACAATGAGCAGTTATTC. This encodes CASSLGGGLGYNEQLF. The chain recombines TRBV12-3 or TRBV12-4 with TRBJ2-1; tentative D call: TRBD2 (7 bases). The CDR3 spans 16 residues.

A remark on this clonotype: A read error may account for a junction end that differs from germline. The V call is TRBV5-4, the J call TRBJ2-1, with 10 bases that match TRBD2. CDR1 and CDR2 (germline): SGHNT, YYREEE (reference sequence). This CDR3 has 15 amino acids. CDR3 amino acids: CASSLQRGGYNEQVF. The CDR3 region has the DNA TGTGCCAGCAGCTTACAGCGGGGGGGCTACAATGAGCAGGTCTTC.